The 18 T cell receptor beta chains reported below all come from one sample, sequenced in a study of T cell repertoires in cytomegalovirus infection. Each CDR3 protein is one row after TCRdb ran MiXCR on the reads. The repertoire includes roughly 800,000 distinct CDR3 sequences, 25% to 35% of them detected once, and roughly 13% sits in the top ten. For these TCRs, the target antigens are not known. This material consisted of cultured CD8+ T cells from PBMCs, taken from culture after CMV antigen stimulation. Every receptor here comes from a human donor in good health (CMV status not recorded). Some clones in this sample may be carry-over from other donors' samples.

Ten or more counts support this clonotype. The CDR3 reads CASSPRVEQFF. CDR3 sequence (DNA): TGTGCCAGCAGCCCAAGGGTTGAGCAGTTCTTC. The chain links TRBV6-2 or TRBV6-3 to TRBJ2-1; D is ambiguous. The CDR3 runs 11 residues. Trimming took 6 bases from V and 9 from J, leaving 9 bases between them. CDR1 is MNHEY and CDR2 is SVGEGT in the germline V gene.

Only one count was recorded for this clonotype. The V call is TRBV25-1, the J call TRBJ1-1, with D perhaps matching TRBD1 (6 bases). V lost 1 base to trimming and J lost 1 base, with 10 bases between them. There are 15 residues in the CDR3. CDR1 MGHDK and CDR2 SYGVNS come from the germline V gene. CDR3 nucleotide sequence: TGTGCCAGCAGTGAATCGACAGGTCGGAACACTGAAGCTTTCTTT. Its translation: CASSESTGRNTEAFF.

In its sample, this clonotype was seen a few times. The CDR3 is CASRPAVLAKNIQYF. CDR3 bases: TGTGCCAGCAGACCAGCGGTCTTAGCCAAAAACATTCAGTACTTC. The chain couples TRBV7-2 to TRBJ2-4; D may be TRBD2 (5 bases). This CDR3 is 15 amino acids long. The V end was cut by 6 bases, the J end by 0 bases, with 12 bases between. Germline values: CDR1 SGHTA, CDR2 FQGNSA.

This clonotype has only a few counts. The gene calls are TRBV19 and TRBJ1-2; possibly TRBD1 for D (5 bases). The CDR3 consists of 12 residues. V gave up 5 bases and J gave up 5 bases, with 9 bases separating them. CDR1 LNHDA and CDR2 SQIVND come from the germline V gene (reference sequence). In DNA form, the CDR3 reads TGTGCCAGTAGTCCCAGGGAGTATGGCTACACCTTC. Translation: CASSPREYGYTF. The entire variable domain, with the rest obtained from reference TRBV19 and TRBJ1-2, is as follows: DGGITQSPKYLFRKEGQNVTLSCEQNLNHDAMYWYRQDPGQGLRLIYYSQIVNDFQKGDIAEGYSVSREKKESFPLTVTSAQKNPTAFYLCASSPREYGYTFGSGTRLTVV.

V usage is TRBV19 and J usage is TRBJ2-1; no firm D call. The CDR3 is 15 residues long. V was trimmed by 3 bases and J by 8 bases, leaving 17 bases between them. Germline CDR1 reads LNHDA; CDR2 reads SQIVND (reference sequence). The CDR3 sequence: CASSIGSATGHEQFF. The CDR3 DNA reads as TGTGCCAGTAGTATCGGGTCAGCCACGGGTCATGAGCAGTTCTTC.

This chain joins TRBV9 and TRBJ2-5; D uncertain. Germline lookup yields CDR1 SGDLS and CDR2 YYNGEE. Trimming left V 0 bases short and J 2 bases short, with 5 bases between. The CDR3 covers 13 residues. DNA of the CDR3: TGTGCCAGCAGCGTAGCCTCACAAGAGACCCAGTACTTC. This codes for CASSVASQETQYF.

Only a few counts were recorded for this clonotype. This chain's CDR3 is CASSYSTTGPGYTEAFF. CDR3 DNA sequence: TGTGCCAGCAGTTATTCCACGACAGGCCCGGGGTACACTGAAGCTTTCTTT. The chain links TRBV6-5 to TRBJ1-1, with D possibly TRBD1 on 6 matching bases. Germline V lookup: CDR1 MNHEY, CDR2 SVGAGI. CDR3 length: 17 residues. Trimming removed 3 bases from V and 3 bases from J, with 20 bases in between.

V usage is TRBV15 and J usage is TRBJ1-4; D possibly corresponds to TRBD1 (6 bases). This CDR3 has 16 amino acids. CDR1 LNHNV and CDR2 YYDKDF come from the germline V gene (reference sequence). V was clipped by 1 base and J by 0 bases, with 9 bases between them. The CDR3 region is CATSRVGGATNEKLFF. CDR3 coding DNA: TGTGCCACCAGCAGAGTGGGGGGCGCAACTAATGAAAAACTGTTTTTT. Based on the CDR3 plus reference TRBV15 and TRBJ1-4, the full variable domain is DAMVIQNPRYQVTQFGKPVTLSCSQTLNHNVMYWYQQKSSQAPKLLFHYYDKDFNNEADTPDNFQSRRPNTSFCFLDIRSPGLGDTAMYLCATSRVGGATNEKLFFGSGTQLSVL.

The table lists this clonotype with many counts. The V and J genes are TRBV6-1 and TRBJ1-2, with unresolved D. This CDR3 is 13 amino acids long. With 8 bases removed from V and 4 bases from J, the gap between germline ends came to 14 bases. The germline gives CDR1 MNHNS, CDR2 SASEGT. CDR3 nucleotide sequence: TGTGCCAGCGCCCCGGACGTAGGCTATGGCTACACCTTC. It codes for CASAPDVGYGYTF.

The V and J genes are TRBV7-9 and TRBJ2-3; D is uncertain. The V and J ends lost 3 bases and 7 bases respectively, with 8 bases between them. This CDR3 comprises 12 residues. Germline V gives CDR1 SEHNR, CDR2 FQNEAQ (reference sequence). CDR3 sequence (DNA): TGTGCCAGCAGCTTGTCGGTTAATACGCAGTATTTT. Translated, it gives CASSLSVNTQYF. Filled out from reference TRBV7-9 and TRBJ2-3, the complete variable domain reads DTGVSQNPRHKITKRGQNVTFRCDPISEHNRLYWYRQTLGQGPEFLTYFQNEAQLEKSRLLSDRFSAERPKGSFSTLEIQRTEQGDSAMYLCASSLSVNTQYFGPGTRLTVL.

This clonotype was observed a few times. The V and J genes are TRBV6-2 or TRBV6-3 and TRBJ2-1, with 7 bases lining up with TRBD2. The germline gives CDR1 MNHEY, CDR2 SVGEGT. This CDR3 region has 15 residues. Unmatched junction bases numbered 6, after V lost 3 bases and J lost 4 bases. The CDR3 here is CASSYRASGYNEQFF. In nucleotides, the CDR3 is TGTGCCAGCAGTTATCGGGCTAGCGGTTACAATGAGCAGTTCTTC.

The chain carries TRBV19 and TRBJ1-5; 12 bases align to TRBD1. The CDR3 runs 16 residues. Germline lookup yields CDR1 LNHDA and CDR2 SQIVND (reference sequence). J gave up 1 base and V 10 bases, and 8 bases lay outside the gene matches. CDR3 sequence: CATRDRGQASNQPQHF. CDR3 in DNA: TGTGCCACACGGGACAGGGGGCAAGCAAGCAATCAGCCCCAGCATTTT.

The rearrangement uses TRBV29-1 and TRBJ2-7, with 7 bases lining up with TRBD2. The trim removed 7 bases at V and 2 bases at J, leaving 8 bases unmatched. Germline assignment: CDR1 SQVTM and CDR2 ANQGSEA. CDR3 length: 13 residues. For the CDR3, the DNA is TGCAGCGCGAAAGGGCGGGGGACCTACGAGCAGTACTTC. Its translation: CSAKGRGTYEQYF.

The rearrangement joins TRBV20-1 to TRBJ2-2, with no clear D. The CDR3 totals 18 residues. Trimming stripped 3 bases from V and 1 base from J, with 21 bases between. Germline V gene sequence: CDR1 DFQATT, CDR2 SNEGSKA (reference sequence). CDR3 DNA: TGCAGTGCTAGGCACTCCTTACTAAAGCCAGGGAACACCGGGGAGCTGTTTTTT. This gives the protein CSARHSLLKPGNTGELFF.

The chain has TRBV27 and TRBJ2-1, with unresolved D. V was trimmed by 6 bases and J by 6 bases, leaving 9 bases between them. Germline loops: CDR1 MNHEY, CDR2 SMNVEV (reference sequence). The CDR3 contains 12 residues. The CDR3, as DNA: TGTGCCAGCAGGGATCCGATCAATGAGCAGTTCTTC. Translated, it gives CASRDPINEQFF.

The genes are TRBV20-1 and TRBJ1-6, with a weak D call TRBD1 (5 bases). Germline CDR1 and CDR2: DFQATT and SNEGSKA (reference sequence). V was cut by 0 bases and J by 9 bases, with 18 bases left in between. CDR3 size: 16 residues. The DNA for the CDR3 is TGCAGTGCTAGAGATCATGGAGTAGGGGACGGTTCACCCCTCCACTTT. Protein: CSARDHGVGDGSPLHF.

This chain uses TRBV6-2 or TRBV6-3 with TRBJ2-5; TRBD2 matches 10 bases. The CDR3 is 18 amino acids. Germline-derived CDR1 and CDR2 are MNHEY and SVGEGT. V gave up 6 bases and J gave up 5 bases; unmatched junction bases: 18. CDR3 DNA: TGTGCCAGCAGGGCGATTACCCGTAGGACTAGCGGAAGGGAGACCCAGTACTTC. Its translation is CASRAITRRTSGRETQYF.

The genes are TRBV18 and TRBJ1-1; a possible D gene is TRBD1 (5 bases). The germline V and J ends were trimmed by 3 bases and 0 bases, with 14 bases remaining between them. Per the germline V gene, CDR1 is KGHSH and CDR2 is LQKENI. The CDR3 has 16 amino acids. CDR3 region: CASSPPPAGVNTEAFF. CDR3 nucleotide sequence: TGTGCCAGCTCACCCCCCCCGGCGGGGGTGAACACTGAAGCTTTCTTT.